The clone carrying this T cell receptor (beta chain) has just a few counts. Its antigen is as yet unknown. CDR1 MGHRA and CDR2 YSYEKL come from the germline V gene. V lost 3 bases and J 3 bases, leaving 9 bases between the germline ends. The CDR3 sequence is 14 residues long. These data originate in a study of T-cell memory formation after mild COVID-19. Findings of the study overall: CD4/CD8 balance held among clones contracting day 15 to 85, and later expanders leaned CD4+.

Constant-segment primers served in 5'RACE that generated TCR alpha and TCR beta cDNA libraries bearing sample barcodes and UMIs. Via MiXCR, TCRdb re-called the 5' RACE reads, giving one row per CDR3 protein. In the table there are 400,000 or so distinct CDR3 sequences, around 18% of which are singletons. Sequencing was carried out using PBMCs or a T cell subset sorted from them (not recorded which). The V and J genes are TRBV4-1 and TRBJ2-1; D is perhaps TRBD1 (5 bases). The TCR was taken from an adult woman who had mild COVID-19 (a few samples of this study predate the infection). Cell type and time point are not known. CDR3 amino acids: CASSHPGFYNEQFF. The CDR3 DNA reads TGCGCCAGCAGCCATCCAGGGTTCTACAATGAGCAGTTCTTC.